These 9 T cell receptor beta chains were all obtained from the same sample, sequenced in a study of T cell repertoires in cytomegalovirus infection (dated by TCRdb to between 2018 and 2020). TCRdb shows the sequencer as Illumina HiSeq 1500. The public reads were reanalyzed by TCRdb: fastp trimming at Q25, MiXCR alignment, in-frame beta chains only. Rows merge per CDR3 protein into single entries with the most common DNA and genes. The sample profile shows 700,000 to 900,000 distinct CDR3 sequences; 25% to 30% of them were found once. The ten largest clones capture approximately 14% of the sample. No antigen has been identified for these receptors. Per the publication, the treatment or condition label means: in vitro stimulation with specific CMV peptide epitopes to enrich CMV-specific T cells. Sequencing was performed on cultured CD8+ T cells from PBMCs, taken from culture after CMV antigen stimulation. The receptors come from a human donor in good health (CMV status not recorded). Some clones in this sample may be carry-over from other donors' samples.

The V and J genes are TRBV6-5 and TRBJ1-2; TRBD1 matches 9 bases. Germline CDR1 MNHEY, CDR2 SVGAGI. The CDR3 totals 18 residues. V lost 5 bases, J lost 3 bases, and 16 bases stayed unmatched. DNA of the CDR3: TGTGCCAGCAGTGCCATTGGGACAGGGTTCTCCCAGCACTATGGCTACACCTTC. This encodes CASSAIGTGFSQHYGYTF.

In regard to this clonotype: No conserved phenylalanine or tryptophan ends this CDR3, so it is likely a read error. The V call is TRBV4-1, the J call TRBJ1-5; no firm D call. The CDR3 totals 15 residues. Germline CDR1 and CDR2: MGHRA and YSYEKL. Trimming removed 0 bases from V and 1 base from J, with 7 bases in between. CDR3 sequence: CASSQEIESNQPQHY. DNA for the CDR3: TGCGCCAGCAGCCAAGAGATCGAAAGCAATCAGCCCCAGCATTAT.

This clonotype was seen a handful of times. The chain links TRBV4-1 to TRBJ1-1, with unresolved D. Trimming left V 2 bases short and J 1 base short, with 5 bases between. This CDR3 is 13 amino acids long. Germline CDR1 reads MGHRA; CDR2 reads YSYEKL. The CDR3 spells CASSQISNTEAFF. The CDR3, as DNA: TGCGCCAGCAGCCAAATCTCGAACACTGAAGCTTTCTTT.

This clonotype came up a few times. The rearrangement uses TRBV12-3 or TRBV12-4 and TRBJ1-1, with D possibly being TRBD1 (6 bases). This CDR3 has 10 residues. Trimming pared 8 bases from V and 9 bases from J, leaving 10 bases between. The CDR3 DNA is TGTGCCAGCCTTGGGGGGCAAGCTTTCTTT. Protein product: CASLGGQAFF.

This clonotype showed up just a few times. The chain uses TRBV6-1 and TRBJ1-5; D is perhaps TRBD1 (6 bases). The CDR3 totals 17 residues. CDR1 and CDR2 from the germline V gene are MNHNS and SASEGT. Trimming took 6 bases from V and 7 from J, leaving 25 bases between them. The CDR3 nucleotides are TGTGCCAGCAGCCAATTCGTAGGGGAGGTGGGGGCACAGCCCCAGCATTTT. Encoded protein: CASSQFVGEVGAQPQHF.

The table lists this clonotype with a few counts. The gene calls are TRBV7-8 and TRBJ2-5, with D unresolved. Germline V lookup: CDR1 SGHVS, CDR2 FQNEAQ. The CDR3 is made up of 12 amino acids. V lost 5 bases and J lost 4, with 8 bases in between. The DNA of the CDR3 is TGTGCCAGCAGCGTTCGACTAGAGACCCAGTACTTC. Protein: CASSVRLETQYF.

This chain uses TRBV5-1 with TRBJ1-1, with 7 bases identical to TRBD1. The CDR3 covers 15 residues. Trimming at V came to 4 bases and at J to 1 base, leaving 7 bases not matched to a gene. Germline V lookup: CDR1 SGHRS, CDR2 YFSETQ. The chain's CDR3 is CASSTWTGKNTEAFF. CDR3 in DNA: TGCGCCAGCAGCACCTGGACAGGAAAGAACACTGAAGCTTTCTTT.

The chain employs TRBV20-1 and TRBJ2-1; D might be TRBD1 (5 bases). The V end lost 1 base, the J end lost 6 bases, and 7 bases lay between the germline ends. The germline V gene encodes CDR1 DFQATT and CDR2 SNEGSKA (reference sequence). CDR3 length equals 12 residues. As DNA, the CDR3 is TGCAGTGCTAGAGTGGACATCAATGAGCAGTTCTTC. This translates into CSARVDINEQFF.

This clonotype was detected ten times or more. The chain recombines TRBV19 with TRBJ1-1; weak D call: TRBD1 (6 bases). The CDR3 spans 13 residues. V was pared by 9 bases and J by 5 bases, with 16 bases between. Germline V gene data show CDR1 as LNHDA and CDR2 as SQIVND (reference sequence). The CDR3 DNA follows: TGTGCCAGCAGCATTGGAGGGGGGACTGAAGCTTTCTTT. This sequence encodes CASSIGGGTEAFF. Looking up the rest from reference TRBV19 and TRBJ1-1 gives the full variable domain: DGGITQSPKYLFRKEGQNVTLSCEQNLNHDAMYWYRQDPGQGLRLIYYSQIVNDFQKGDIAEGYSVSREKKESFPLTVTSAQKNPTAFYLCASSIGGGTEAFFGQGTRLTVV.